This TCR beta chain was retrieved from a study of tumor-infiltrating lymphocytes in localized non-small cell lung cancer. Using immunoSEQ multiplex PCR, the repertoire was profiled, and TCRdb retains in-frame clones only, with some absent. In the table there are approximately 12,000 clones, over 65% of which are singletons. Findings and caveats of the study: Technical variation could not be separated from intratumor heterogeneity here.

CDR1 SGDLS and CDR2 YYNGEE come from the germline V gene. Trimming took 3 bases from V and 4 from J; bases not matched to a gene: 13. The CDR3 runs 17 residues. This clone was found a few times. Its antigen is still unknown. The rearrangement uses TRBV9 and TRBJ2-3; 8 bases agree with TRBD2. The sequence derives from a human donor with non-small cell lung cancer. Sample: lung tumor tissue. The CDR3 reads CASSALVASGGSDTQYF. The CDR3 bases are TGTGCCAGCAGCGCCCTGGTGGCCAGCGGGGGATCAGATACGCAGTATTTT.